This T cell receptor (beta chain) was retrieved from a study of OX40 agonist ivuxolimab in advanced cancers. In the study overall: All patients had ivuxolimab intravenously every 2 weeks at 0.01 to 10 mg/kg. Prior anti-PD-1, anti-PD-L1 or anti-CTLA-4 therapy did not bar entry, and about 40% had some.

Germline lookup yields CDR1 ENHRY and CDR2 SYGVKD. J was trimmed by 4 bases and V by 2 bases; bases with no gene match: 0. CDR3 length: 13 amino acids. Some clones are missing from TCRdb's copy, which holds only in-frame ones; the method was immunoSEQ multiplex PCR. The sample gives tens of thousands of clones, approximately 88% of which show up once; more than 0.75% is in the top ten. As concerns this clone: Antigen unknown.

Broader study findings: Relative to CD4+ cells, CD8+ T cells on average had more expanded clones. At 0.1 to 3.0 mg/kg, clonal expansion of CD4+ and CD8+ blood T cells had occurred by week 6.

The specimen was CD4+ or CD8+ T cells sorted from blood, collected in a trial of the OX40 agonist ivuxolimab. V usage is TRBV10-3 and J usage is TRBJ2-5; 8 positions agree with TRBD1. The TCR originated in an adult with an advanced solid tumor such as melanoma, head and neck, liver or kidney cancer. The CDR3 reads CAISEQGAETQYF. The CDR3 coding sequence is TGTGCCATCAGTGAGCAGGGGGCAGAGACCCAGTACTTC.